Reported below is one T cell receptor beta chain. Its antigen remains unidentified. This entry comes from a study of T cell repertoires in cytomegalovirus infection. About the research overall: Signatures in public TCR beta sequences pointed to both CMV infection and matching HLA type. Points from the study as a whole: Dominating the ex vivo response were HLA-C-restricted CMV-specific TCR beta clonotypes. Of the TCR beta families, the public ones yielded a cumulative frequency that identified carriers of CMV plus the relevant HLA.

TCRdb re-derived calls from the reads in MiXCR, one entry per CDR3 protein. Of roughly 120,000 distinct CDR3 sequences listed, 32% are singletons. The CDR3 loop spans 15 amino acids. Trimming cost V 5 bases and J 0 bases, with 8 bases left between them. CDR1 and CDR2 (germline): SGHAT, FQNNGV. The J gene is TRBJ2-6, the V gene TRBV11-2; D gene unclear. Sequenced material: CD8+ T cells from cultured PBMCs, taken from culture after CMV antigen stimulation. This clonotype was obtained from a human donor in good health (CMV status not recorded). Some clones in this sample may be carry-over from other donors' samples. The CDR3 nucleotides are TGTGCCAGCAGCCCCCACCCCTCTGGGGCCAACGTCCTGACTTTC. Its protein product is CASSPHPSGANVLTF.